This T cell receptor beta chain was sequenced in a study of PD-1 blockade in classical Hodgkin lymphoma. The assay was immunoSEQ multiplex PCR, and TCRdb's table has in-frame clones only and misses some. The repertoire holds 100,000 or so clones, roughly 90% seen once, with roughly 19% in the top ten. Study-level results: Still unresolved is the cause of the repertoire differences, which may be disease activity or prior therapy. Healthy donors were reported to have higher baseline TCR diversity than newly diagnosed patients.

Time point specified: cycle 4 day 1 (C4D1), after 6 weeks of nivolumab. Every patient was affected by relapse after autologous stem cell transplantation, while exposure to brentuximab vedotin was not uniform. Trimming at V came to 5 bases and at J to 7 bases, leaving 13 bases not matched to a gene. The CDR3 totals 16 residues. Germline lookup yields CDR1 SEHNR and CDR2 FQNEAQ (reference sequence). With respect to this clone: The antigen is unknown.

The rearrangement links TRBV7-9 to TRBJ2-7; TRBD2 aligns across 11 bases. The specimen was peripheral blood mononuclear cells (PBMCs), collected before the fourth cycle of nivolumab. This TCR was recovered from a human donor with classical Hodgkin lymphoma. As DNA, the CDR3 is TGTGCCAGCAGCGACCGACTAGCGGGACTGTTTGGAGAGCAGTACTTC. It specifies CASSDRLAGLFGEQYF.